The sequence of this T cell receptor (beta chain) was determined in a study of identical twins. Study conclusions and caveats: Within twin pairs, the out-of-frame alpha sequences they shared showed excess low generation probability. Conclusions were drawn cross-sectionally by statistical analysis, without following the same donors.

CDR3 length: 12 amino acids. V dropped 6 bases and J dropped 6 bases, with 11 bases sitting between them. The germline V gene has CDR1 SQVTM and CDR2 ANQGSEA. This clonotype occurred many times. Its antigen is still unknown. cDNA carried unique molecular identifiers, and a universal primer site was added by template switching. A single record per CDR3 protein comes from TCRdb applying MiXCR to the 5' RACE reads. Of fewer than 250,000 distinct CDR3 sequences in the sample, approximately 6.8% were seen once. The same sample was also used in a study of yellow fever vaccine responses in identical twins.

The sample comprised CD8+ T cells sorted from blood. The chain employs TRBV29-1 and TRBJ1-4, with D unclear. The source is a woman aged 18-29 years in good health. The DNA of the CDR3 is TGCAGCGTAGATGAGGGAGATGAAAAACTGTTTTTT. The encoded protein is CSVDEGDEKLFF.